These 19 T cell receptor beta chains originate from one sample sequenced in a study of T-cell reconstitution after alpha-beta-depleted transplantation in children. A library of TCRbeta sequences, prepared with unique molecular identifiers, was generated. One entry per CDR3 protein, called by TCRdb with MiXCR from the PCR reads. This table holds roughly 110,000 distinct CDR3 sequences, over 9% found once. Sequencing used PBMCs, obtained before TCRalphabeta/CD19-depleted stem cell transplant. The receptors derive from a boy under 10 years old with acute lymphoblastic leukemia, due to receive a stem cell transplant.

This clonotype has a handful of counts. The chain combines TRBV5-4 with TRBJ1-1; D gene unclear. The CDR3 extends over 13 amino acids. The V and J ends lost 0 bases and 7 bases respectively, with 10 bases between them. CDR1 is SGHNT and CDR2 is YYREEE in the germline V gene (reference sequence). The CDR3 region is CASSLAGRSEAFF. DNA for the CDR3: TGTGCCAGCAGCTTGGCTGGTCGGAGTGAAGCTTTCTTT.

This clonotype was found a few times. This CDR3 is CAISQTAYNEQFF. DNA for the CDR3: TGTGCCATCAGCCAGACAGCCTACAATGAGCAGTTCTTC. J is TRBJ2-1 and V is TRBV10-3, with D tentatively TRBD1 (5 bases). Germline V gene data show CDR1 as ENHRY and CDR2 as SYGVKD. The V end was cut by 6 bases, the J end by 2 bases, with 8 bases between. This CDR3 is 13 amino acids long.

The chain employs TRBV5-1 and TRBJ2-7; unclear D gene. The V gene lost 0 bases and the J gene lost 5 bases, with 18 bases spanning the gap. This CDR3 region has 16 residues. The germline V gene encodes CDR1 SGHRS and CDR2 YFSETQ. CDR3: CASSLVGLKGGHEQYF. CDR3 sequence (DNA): TGCGCCAGCAGCTTGGTGGGCCTTAAAGGTGGGCACGAGCAGTACTTC.

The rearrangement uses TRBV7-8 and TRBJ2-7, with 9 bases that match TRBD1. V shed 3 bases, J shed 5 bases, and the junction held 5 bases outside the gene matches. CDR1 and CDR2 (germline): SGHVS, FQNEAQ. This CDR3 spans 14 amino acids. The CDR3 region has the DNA TGTGCCAGCAGCTTTACAGGGGGCGCGGACGAGCAGTACTTC. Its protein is CASSFTGGADEQYF.

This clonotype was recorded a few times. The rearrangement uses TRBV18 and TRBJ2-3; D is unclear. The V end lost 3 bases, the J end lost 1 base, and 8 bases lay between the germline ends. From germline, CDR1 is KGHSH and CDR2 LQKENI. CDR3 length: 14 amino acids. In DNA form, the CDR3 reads TGTGCCAGCTCACCTAGGTCTGGCACAGATACGCAGTATTTT. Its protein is CASSPRSGTDTQYF.

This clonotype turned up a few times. CDR3 sequence: CASSESGQDSYNEQFF. In nucleotides, the CDR3 is TGTGCCAGCAGTGAATCCGGACAGGACTCCTACAATGAGCAGTTCTTC. The V gene is TRBV25-1, the J gene TRBJ2-1; 7 bases agree with TRBD1. V dropped 1 base and J dropped 0; count of bases not matched to a gene: 3. Per the germline V gene, CDR1 is MGHDK and CDR2 is SYGVNS. The CDR3 is made up of 16 amino acids.

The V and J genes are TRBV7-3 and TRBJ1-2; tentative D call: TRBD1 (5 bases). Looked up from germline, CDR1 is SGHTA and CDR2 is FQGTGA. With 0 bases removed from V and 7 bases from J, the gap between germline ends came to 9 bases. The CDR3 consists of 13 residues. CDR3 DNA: TGTGCCAGCAGCTTAACAGGGGCGGGTGGCTACACCTTC. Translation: CASSLTGAGGYTF. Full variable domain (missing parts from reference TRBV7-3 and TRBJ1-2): GAGVSQTPSNKVTEKGKYVELRCDPISGHTALYWYRQSLGQGPEFLIYFQGTGAADDSGLPNDRFFAVRPEGSVSTLKIQRTERGDSAVYLCASSLTGAGGYTFGSGTRLTVV.

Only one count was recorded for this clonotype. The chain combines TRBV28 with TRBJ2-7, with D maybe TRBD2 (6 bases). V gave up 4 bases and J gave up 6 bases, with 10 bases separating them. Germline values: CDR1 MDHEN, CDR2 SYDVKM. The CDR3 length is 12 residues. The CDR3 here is CASSYRGVEQYF. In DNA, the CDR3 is TGTGCCAGCAGTTACCGCGGGGTCGAGCAGTACTTC.

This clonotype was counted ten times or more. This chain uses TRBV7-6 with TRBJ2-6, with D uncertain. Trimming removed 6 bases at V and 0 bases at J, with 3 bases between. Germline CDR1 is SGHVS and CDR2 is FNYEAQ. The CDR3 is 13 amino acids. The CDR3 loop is CASRGSGANVLTF. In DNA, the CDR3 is TGTGCCAGCAGGGGCTCTGGGGCCAACGTCCTGACTTTC.

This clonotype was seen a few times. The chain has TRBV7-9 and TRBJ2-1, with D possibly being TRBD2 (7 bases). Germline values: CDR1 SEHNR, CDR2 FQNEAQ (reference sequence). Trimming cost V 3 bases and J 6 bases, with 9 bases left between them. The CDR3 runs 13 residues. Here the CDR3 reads CASSFGGRNEQFF. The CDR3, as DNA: TGTGCCAGCAGCTTCGGGGGGCGCAATGAGCAGTTCTTC.

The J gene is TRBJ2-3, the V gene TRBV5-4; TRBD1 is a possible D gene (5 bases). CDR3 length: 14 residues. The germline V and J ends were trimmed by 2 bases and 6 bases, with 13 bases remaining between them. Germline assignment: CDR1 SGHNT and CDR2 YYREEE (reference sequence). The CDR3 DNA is TGTGCCAGCAGCTTAGGACACGGCGAGGATACGCAGTATTTT. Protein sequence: CASSLGHGEDTQYF.

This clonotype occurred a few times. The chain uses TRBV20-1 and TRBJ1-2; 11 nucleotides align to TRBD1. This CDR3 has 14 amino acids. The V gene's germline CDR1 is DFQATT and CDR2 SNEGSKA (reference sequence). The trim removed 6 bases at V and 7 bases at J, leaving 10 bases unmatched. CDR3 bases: TGCAGTGCCATGGACAGGGGGCGAGGTCGTGGCTACACCTTC. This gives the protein CSAMDRGRGRGYTF.

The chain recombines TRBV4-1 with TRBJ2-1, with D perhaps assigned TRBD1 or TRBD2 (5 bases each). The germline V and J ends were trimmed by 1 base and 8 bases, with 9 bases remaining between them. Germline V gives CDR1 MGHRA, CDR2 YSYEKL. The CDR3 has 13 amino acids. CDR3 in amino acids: CASSQVRDDEQFF. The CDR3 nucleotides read TGCGCCAGCAGCCAAGTACGGGACGATGAGCAGTTCTTC.

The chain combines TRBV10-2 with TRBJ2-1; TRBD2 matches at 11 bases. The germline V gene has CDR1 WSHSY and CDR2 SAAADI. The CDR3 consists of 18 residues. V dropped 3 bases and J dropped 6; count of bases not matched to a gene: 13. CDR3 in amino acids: CASSERLAGSRQFNEQFF. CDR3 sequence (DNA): TGCGCCAGCAGTGAACGACTAGCGGGGTCACGGCAATTCAATGAGCAGTTCTTC.

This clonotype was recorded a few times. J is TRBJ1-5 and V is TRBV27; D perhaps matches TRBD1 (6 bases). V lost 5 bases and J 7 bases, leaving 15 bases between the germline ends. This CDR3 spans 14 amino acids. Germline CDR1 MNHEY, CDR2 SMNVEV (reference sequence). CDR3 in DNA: TGTGCCAGCAGTATAGCAGGGGTTGAGCAGCCCCAGCATTTT. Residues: CASSIAGVEQPQHF.

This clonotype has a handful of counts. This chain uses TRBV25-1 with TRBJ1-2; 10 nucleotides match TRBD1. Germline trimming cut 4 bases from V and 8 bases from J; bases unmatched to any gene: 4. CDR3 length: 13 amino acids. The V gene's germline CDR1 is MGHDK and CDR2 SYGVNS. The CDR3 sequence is CASSGQGAYGYTF. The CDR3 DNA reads TGTGCCAGCAGTGGACAGGGGGCCTACGGCTACACCTTC.

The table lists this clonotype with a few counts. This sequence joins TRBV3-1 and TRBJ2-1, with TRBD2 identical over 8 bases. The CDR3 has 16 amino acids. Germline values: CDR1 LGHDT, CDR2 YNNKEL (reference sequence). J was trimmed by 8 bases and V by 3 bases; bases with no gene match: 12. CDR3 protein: CASSQALAGLGHEQFF. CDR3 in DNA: TGTGCCAGCAGCCAGGCCCTAGCGGGCCTGGGGCATGAGCAGTTCTTC.

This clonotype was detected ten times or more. The CDR3 DNA is TGCAGTGCTAACAGACAGGGCCGAGGGGAGACCCAGTACTTC. Translating it yields CSANRQGRGETQYF. The chain recombines TRBV20-1 with TRBJ2-5, with 7 positions matching TRBD1. V lost 4 bases and J lost 5; bases outside the gene matches: 10. Germline-derived CDR1 and CDR2 are DFQATT and SNEGSKA (reference sequence). This CDR3 is built from 14 residues.

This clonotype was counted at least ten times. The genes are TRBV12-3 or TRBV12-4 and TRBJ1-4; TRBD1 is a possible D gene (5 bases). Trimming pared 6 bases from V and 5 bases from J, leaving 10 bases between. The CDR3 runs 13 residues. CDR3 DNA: TGTGCCAGCAGGTCGGGGGTAAATGAAAAACTGTTTTTT. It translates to CASRSGVNEKLFF.